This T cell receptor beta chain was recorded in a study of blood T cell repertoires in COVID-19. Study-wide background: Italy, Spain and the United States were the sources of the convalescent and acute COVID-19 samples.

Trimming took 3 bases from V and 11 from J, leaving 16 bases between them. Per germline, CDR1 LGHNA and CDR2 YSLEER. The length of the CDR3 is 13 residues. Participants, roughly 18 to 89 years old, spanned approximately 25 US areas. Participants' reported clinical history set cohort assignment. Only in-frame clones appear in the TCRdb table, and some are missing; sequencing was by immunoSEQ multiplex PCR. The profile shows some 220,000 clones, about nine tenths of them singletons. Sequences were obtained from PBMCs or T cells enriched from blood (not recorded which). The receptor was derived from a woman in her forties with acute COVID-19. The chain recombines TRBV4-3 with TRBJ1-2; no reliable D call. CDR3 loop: CASSHGNEEEYTF. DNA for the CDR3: TGCGCCAGCAGCCACGGCAACGAGGAGGAGTACACCTTC.